Below, 8 T cell receptor beta chains from the same sample are listed, as sequenced in a study of T cell repertoires in cytomegalovirus infection (dated by TCRdb to between 2017 and 2020). These reads were obtained on an Illumina HiSeq 1500. The raw public reads went through TCRdb reprocessing: fastp at Q25, MiXCR clone calling, in-frame beta chains kept. Each record represents a unique CDR3 protein, reported with the most common genes and DNA among its rows. The sample table lists hundreds of thousands of distinct CDR3 sequences, about a tenth of them with a count of one. Approximately 2.3% of the sample belongs to the ten largest clones. The sample comprised PBMCs. Receptor source: a human donor in good health (CMV status not recorded). Some clones in this sample may be carry-over from other donors' samples.

The sample holds a few counts of this clonotype. This sequence joins TRBV20-1 and TRBJ2-1, with D possibly called TRBD1 or TRBD2 (5 bases each). Germline CDR1 DFQATT, CDR2 SNEGSKA (reference sequence). V was clipped by 3 bases and J by 9 bases, with 15 bases between them. The CDR3 loop spans 13 amino acids. Here the CDR3 reads CSASWRGVTEQFF. The CDR3 nucleotides read TGCAGTGCTAGCTGGCGAGGGGTCACTGAGCAGTTCTTC.

This clonotype was counted many times. The CDR3 DNA reads as TGCAGTGCTAGAGGGACTAGCGTTCAAGATACGCAGTATTTT. Protein sequence: CSARGTSVQDTQYF. V is TRBV20-1 and J is TRBJ2-3; 9 nucleotides agree with TRBD2. V shed 1 base and J 5 bases; nucleotides not matched to a gene: 4. The CDR3 consists of 14 residues. Germline V gene sequence: CDR1 DFQATT, CDR2 SNEGSKA (reference sequence).

This clonotype was seen a handful of times. The chain recombines TRBV20-1 with TRBJ1-1; D perhaps matches TRBD1 (6 bases). Germline assignment: CDR1 DFQATT and CDR2 SNEGSKA (reference sequence). Trimming stripped 3 bases from V and 4 bases from J, with 18 bases between. This CDR3 comprises 15 residues. The CDR3 coding sequence is TGCAGTGCTAGGGGGGCACTCAAGGGGAGCACTGAAGCTTTCTTT. It yields the protein CSARGALKGSTEAFF.

This clonotype was recorded many times. The CDR3 loop reads CASNLAGFSYNEQFF. The CDR3 coding sequence is TGTGCCAGCAATCTAGCGGGTTTCTCCTACAATGAGCAGTTCTTC. The chain links TRBV6-2 or TRBV6-3 to TRBJ2-1; 8 nucleotides align to TRBD2. This CDR3 has 15 amino acids. Per germline, CDR1 MNHEY and CDR2 SVGEGT. V shed 7 bases, J shed 0 bases, and the junction held 5 bases outside the gene matches.

This clonotype was found many times. The chain is built from TRBV28 and TRBJ2-3, with 8 positions matching TRBD1. The CDR3 is 15 residues long. V shed 4 bases and J 1 base; nucleotides not matched to a gene: 4. CDR1 is MDHEN and CDR2 is SYDVKM in the germline V gene. For the CDR3, the DNA is TGTGCCAGCAGTTCACCAGGGGGCGGCACAGATACGCAGTATTTT. Amino acids: CASSSPGGGTDTQYF.

The J gene is TRBJ1-2, the V gene TRBV6-1; D remains unclear. V shed 0 bases and J shed 8 bases, with 16 bases lying between them. Germline CDR1 and CDR2: MNHNS and SASEGT. This CDR3 region has 15 residues. The CDR3 DNA follows: TGTGCCAGCAGTGAAGCGCTGGGGAACAATGAGGGCTACACCTTC. Amino acid sequence: CASSEALGNNEGYTF.

This clonotype was picked up many times. V gene TRBV18 combines with J gene TRBJ2-3; D not certain. The CDR3 covers 11 residues. Germline CDR1 reads KGHSH; CDR2 reads LQKENI. The ends were cut back, 8 bases at V and 6 bases at J, with 9 bases in the middle. CDR3 sequence: CASSPRDTQYF. The CDR3 coding sequence is TGTGCCAGCAGTCCCCGGGATACGCAGTATTTT.

This clonotype was detected ten times or more. The chain uses TRBV6-1 and TRBJ2-2, with 7 bases that match TRBD1. Germline loops: CDR1 MNHNS, CDR2 SASEGT. V shed 7 bases, J shed 2 bases, and the junction held 4 bases outside the gene matches. The length of the CDR3 is 14 residues. The CDR3, as DNA: TGTGCCAGCAACAGGACAGGCAACACCGGGGAGCTGTTTTTT. Encoded protein: CASNRTGNTGELFF.